One sample yielded the 7 T cell receptor beta chains listed below, sequenced in a study of blood T cell repertoires in COVID-19 (TCRdb year 2020). Libraries were built with the immunoSEQ multiplex PCR assay. As stored in TCRdb, this immuneACCESS dataset retains in-frame rearrangements with V and J assigned. A fraction of the clones does not appear; measured against another copy, unresolved V genes explain less than half of the discrepancy, and the remainder lacks a known reason. The table for this sample lists 350,000 to 550,000 clones; around 90% of them were counted only once. Approximately 2% of the sample is in the top ten clones. The material sequenced was PBMCs or T cells enriched from blood (not recorded which). Source of these receptors: a woman under 30 with acute COVID-19.

The J gene is TRBJ2-7, the V gene TRBV3-1 (or the pseudogene TRBV3-2); 7 nucleotides line up with TRBD1. CDR3 length: 14 amino acids. Germline values: CDR1 LGHDT, CDR2 YNNKEL (reference sequence). V was pared by 4 bases and J by 4 bases, with 7 bases of the junction left unmatched. CDR3 in DNA: TGTGCCAGCAGCCGCCCAGGGGGTTTGTACGAGCAGTACTTC. The encoded protein is CASSRPGGLYEQYF.

This chain connects TRBV4-2 to TRBJ2-3; TRBD1 might be the D (5 bases). The ends were cut back, 3 bases at V and 4 bases at J, with 26 bases in the middle. The CDR3 is 19 residues long. CDR1 is LGHNA and CDR2 is YNFKEQ in the germline V gene. Here the CDR3 reads CASSQTVPVGPTDADTQYF. The CDR3 DNA sequence: TGTGCCAGCAGCCAGACAGTCCCGGTTGGTCCAACTGACGCAGATACGCAGTATTTT.

The rearrangement joins TRBV4-1 to TRBJ2-6; D unresolved. The germline V gene has CDR1 MGHRA and CDR2 YSYEKL. The CDR3 runs to 15 residues. The V and J ends lost 1 base and 0 bases respectively, with 4 bases between them. Here the CDR3 DNA reads TGCGCCAGCAGCCAAGCCTCCTCTGGGGCCAACGTCCTGACTTTC. Amino acids: CASSQASSGANVLTF.

The DNA of the CDR3 is TGTGCCAGCAGCTTGGTACAGGGGACTGAAGCTTTCTTT. Translating it yields CASSLVQGTEAFF. The genes are TRBV5-4 and TRBJ1-1; 7 bases align to TRBD1. The CDR3 runs to 13 residues. Losses at the gene ends were 0 bases for V and 5 bases for J; bases not matched to a gene: 1. Looked up from germline, CDR1 is SGHNT and CDR2 is YYREEE (reference sequence).

The chain employs TRBV30 and TRBJ2-1, with D perhaps TRBD2 (6 bases). The CDR3 totals 17 residues. Germline V gene lookup returns CDR1 GTSNPN and CDR2 SVGIG (reference sequence). The V end lost 3 bases, the J end lost 6 bases, and 24 bases lay between the germline ends. The CDR3 sequence: CAWRTSGTLFPPNEQFF. The CDR3, as DNA: TGTGCCTGGAGGACATCCGGGACTCTTTTCCCCCCCAATGAGCAGTTCTTC.

The chain combines TRBV10-2 with TRBJ2-7; 12 nucleotides align to TRBD2. The CDR3 totals 17 residues. Germline CDR1 reads WSHSY; CDR2 reads SAAADI. J lost 1 base, V lost 3 bases, and 7 bases had no gene match. For the CDR3, the DNA is TGCGCCAGCAGTGATACTAGCGGGGGGTCCTCTTCCTACGAGCAGTACTTC. Translation gives CASSDTSGGSSSYEQYF.

The genes are TRBV6-5 and TRBJ2-7; the D gene is possibly TRBD1 (5 bases). The V end was cut by 6 bases, the J end by 2 bases, with 17 bases between. CDR1 is MNHEY and CDR2 is SVGAGI in the germline V gene. The CDR3 contains 15 residues. The CDR3 DNA is TGTGCCAGCAGACACCAGGGTTTCGGCGCCTACGAGCAGTACTTC. Translated: CASRHQGFGAYEQYF.